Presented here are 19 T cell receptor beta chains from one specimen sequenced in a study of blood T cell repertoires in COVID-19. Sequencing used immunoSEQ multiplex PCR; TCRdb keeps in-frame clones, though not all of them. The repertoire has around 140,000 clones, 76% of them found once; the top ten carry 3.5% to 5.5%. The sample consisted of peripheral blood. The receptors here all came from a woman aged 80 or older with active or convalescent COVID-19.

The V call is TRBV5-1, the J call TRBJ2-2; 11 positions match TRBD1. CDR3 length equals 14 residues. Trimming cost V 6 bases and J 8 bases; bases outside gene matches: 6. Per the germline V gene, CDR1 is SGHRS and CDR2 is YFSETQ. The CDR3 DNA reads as TGCGCCAGCATTGGACAGGGGGCCCCGGGGGAGCTGTTTTTT. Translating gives CASIGQGAPGELFF. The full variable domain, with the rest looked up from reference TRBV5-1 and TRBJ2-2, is KAGVTQTPRYLIKTRGQQVTLSCSPISGHRSVSWYQQTPGQGLQFLFEYFSETQRNKGNFPGRFSGRQFSNSRSEMNVSTLELGDSALYLCASIGQGAPGELFFGEGSRLTVL.

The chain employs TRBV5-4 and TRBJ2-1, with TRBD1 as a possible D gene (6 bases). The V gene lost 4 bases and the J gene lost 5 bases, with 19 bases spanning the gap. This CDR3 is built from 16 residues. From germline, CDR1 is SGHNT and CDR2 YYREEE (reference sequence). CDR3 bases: TGTGCCAGCAGCCGGCCACAGGGAAAAGGGAACAATGAGCAGTTCTTC. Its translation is CASSRPQGKGNNEQFF.

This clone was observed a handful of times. CDR3 nucleotide sequence: TGTGCCAGCAGTTTCAACTACGAGCAGTACTTC. This gives the protein CASSFNYEQYF. The chain joins TRBV12-3 or TRBV12-4 to TRBJ2-7; D not resolved. The CDR3 is 11 amino acids. Trimming left V 3 bases short and J 3 bases short, with 3 bases between.

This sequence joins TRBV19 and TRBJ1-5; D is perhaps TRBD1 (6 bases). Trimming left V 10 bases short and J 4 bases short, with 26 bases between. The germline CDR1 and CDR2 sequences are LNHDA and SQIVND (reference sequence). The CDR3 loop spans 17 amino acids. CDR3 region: CATQGTIWTLGNQPQHF. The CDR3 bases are TGTGCCACTCAGGGGACCATTTGGACGCTTGGGAATCAGCCCCAGCATTTT.

The CDR3: CASRPTGVGNTIYF. CDR3 coding DNA: TGTGCCAGCAGGCCCACAGGGGTTGGAAACACCATATATTTT. The rearrangement links TRBV2 to TRBJ1-3, with 7 bases aligning to TRBD1. The CDR3 is made up of 14 amino acids. Germline lookup yields CDR1 SNHLY and CDR2 FYNNEI. With 6 bases clipped from V and 3 bases from J, the junction kept 5 bases outside the gene matches.

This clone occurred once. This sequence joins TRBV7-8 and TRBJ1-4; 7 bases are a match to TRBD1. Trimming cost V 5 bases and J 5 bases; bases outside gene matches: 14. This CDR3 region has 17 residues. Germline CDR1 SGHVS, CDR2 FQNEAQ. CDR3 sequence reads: CASSTGQTRSFNEKLFF. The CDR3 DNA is TGTGCCAGCAGCACGGGACAGACAAGAAGTTTCAATGAAAAACTGTTTTTT. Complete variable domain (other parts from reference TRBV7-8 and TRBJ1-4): GAGVSQSPRYKVAKRGQDVALRCDPISGHVSLFWYQQALGQGPEFLTYFQNEAQLDKSGLPSDRFFAERPEGSVSTLKIQRTQQEDSAVYLCASSTGQTRSFNEKLFFGSGTQLSVL.

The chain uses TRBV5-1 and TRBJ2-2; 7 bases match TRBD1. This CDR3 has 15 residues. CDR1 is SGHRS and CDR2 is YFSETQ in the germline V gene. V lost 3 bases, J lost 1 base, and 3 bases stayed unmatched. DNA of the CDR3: TGCGCCAGCAGCTCTCGGACAGGGAACACCGGGGAGCTGTTTTTT. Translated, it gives CASSSRTGNTGELFF.

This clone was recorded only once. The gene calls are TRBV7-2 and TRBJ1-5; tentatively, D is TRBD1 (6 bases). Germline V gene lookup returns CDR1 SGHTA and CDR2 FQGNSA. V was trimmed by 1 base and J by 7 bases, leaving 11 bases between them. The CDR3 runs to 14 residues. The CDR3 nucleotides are TGTGCCAGCAGCTTAGACAGGGTCAACCAGCCCCAGCATTTT. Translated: CASSLDRVNQPQHF.

This CDR3 reads CATSDARTNYGYTF. The CDR3 DNA sequence: TGTGCCACCAGTGATGCGAGGACAAACTATGGCTACACCTTC. The J gene is TRBJ1-2, the V gene TRBV24-1; D perhaps matches TRBD1 (5 bases). CDR3 size: 14 residues. Trimming took 3 bases from V and 2 from J, leaving 9 bases between them. CDR1 and CDR2 from the germline V gene are KGHDR and SFDVKD.

The CDR3 sequence is CASSPGPSGGKLFF. Written as DNA, the CDR3 is TGTGCCAGCAGCCCGGGACCGTCGGGAGGAAAACTGTTTTTT. The chain is built from TRBV3-1 (or the pseudogene TRBV3-2) and TRBJ1-4; possibly TRBD1 for D (5 bases). This CDR3 is 14 amino acids long. CDR1 is LGHDT and CDR2 is YNNKEL in the germline V gene (reference sequence). The V gene lost 4 bases and the J gene lost 10 bases, with 16 bases spanning the gap.

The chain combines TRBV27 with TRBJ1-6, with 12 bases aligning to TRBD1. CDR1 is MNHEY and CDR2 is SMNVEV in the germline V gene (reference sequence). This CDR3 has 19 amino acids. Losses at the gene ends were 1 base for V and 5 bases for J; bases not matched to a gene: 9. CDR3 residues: CASSLYGGQGASHNSPLHF. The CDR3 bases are TGTGCCAGCAGTTTATACGGGGGACAGGGGGCGAGTCATAATTCACCCCTCCACTTT.

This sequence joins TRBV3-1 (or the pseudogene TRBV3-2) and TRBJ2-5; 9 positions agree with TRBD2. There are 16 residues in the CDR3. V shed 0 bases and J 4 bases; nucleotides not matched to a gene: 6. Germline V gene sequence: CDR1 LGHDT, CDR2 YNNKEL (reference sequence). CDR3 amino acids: CASSQDGSGRGETQYF. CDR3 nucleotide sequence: TGTGCCAGCAGCCAAGATGGTAGCGGGAGAGGAGAGACCCAGTACTTC.

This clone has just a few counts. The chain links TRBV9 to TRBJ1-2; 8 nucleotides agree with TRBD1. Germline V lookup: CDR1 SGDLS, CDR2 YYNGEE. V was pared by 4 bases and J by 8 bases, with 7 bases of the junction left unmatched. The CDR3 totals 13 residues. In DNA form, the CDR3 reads TGTGCCAGCAGCACCAGGACAGGGAACGGCTACACCTTC. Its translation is CASSTRTGNGYTF.

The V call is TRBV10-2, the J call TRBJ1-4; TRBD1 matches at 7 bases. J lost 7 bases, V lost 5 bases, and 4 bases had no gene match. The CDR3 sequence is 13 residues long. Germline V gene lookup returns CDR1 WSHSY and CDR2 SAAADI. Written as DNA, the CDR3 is TGCGCCAGCAGTTTTACAGGGGCTGAAAAACTGTTTTTT. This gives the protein CASSFTGAEKLFF.

The CDR3 region is CASSTTVSSYNEQFF. The CDR3 nucleotides are TGTGCCAGCAGCACCACTGTGAGCTCCTACAATGAGCAGTTCTTC. This sequence joins TRBV9 and TRBJ2-1; D is ambiguous. Germline CDR1 reads SGDLS; CDR2 reads YYNGEE. Trimming took 4 bases from V and 0 from J, leaving 11 bases between them. This CDR3 has 15 residues.

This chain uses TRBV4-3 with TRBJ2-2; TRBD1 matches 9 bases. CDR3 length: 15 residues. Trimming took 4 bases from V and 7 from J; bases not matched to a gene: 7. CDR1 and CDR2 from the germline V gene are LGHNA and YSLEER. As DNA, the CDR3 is TGCGCCAGCAGCCCAGGACAGGGGTACGTCGGGGAGCTGTTTTTT. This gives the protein CASSPGQGYVGELFF.

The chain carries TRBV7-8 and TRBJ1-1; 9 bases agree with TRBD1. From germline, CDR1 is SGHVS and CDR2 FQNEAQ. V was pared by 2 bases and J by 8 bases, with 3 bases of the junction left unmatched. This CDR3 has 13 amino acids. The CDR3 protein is CASSLPDRGEAFF. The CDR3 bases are TGTGCCAGCAGCTTACCCGACAGGGGGGAAGCTTTCTTT.

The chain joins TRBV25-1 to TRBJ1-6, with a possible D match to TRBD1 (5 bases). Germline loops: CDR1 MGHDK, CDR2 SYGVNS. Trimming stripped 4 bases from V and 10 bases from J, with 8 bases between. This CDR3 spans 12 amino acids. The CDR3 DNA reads TGTGCCAGCAGTGGGCGGGGCTCACCCCTCCACTTT. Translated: CASSGRGSPLHF.

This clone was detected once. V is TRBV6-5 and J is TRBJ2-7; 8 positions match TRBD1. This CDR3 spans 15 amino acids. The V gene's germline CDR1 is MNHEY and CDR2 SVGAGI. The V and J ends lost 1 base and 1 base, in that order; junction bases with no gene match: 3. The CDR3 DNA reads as TGTGCCAGCAGTTACTTTTACAGGGGGTCCTACGAGCAGTACTTC. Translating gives CASSYFYRGSYEQYF.